The 3 T cell receptor beta chains given below trace back to one sample, sequenced in a study of T cells in tuberculosis. The data were produced by immunoSEQ multiplex PCR, yet TCRdb's version contains in-frame clones alone and is incomplete. The data hold about 34,000 clones, with 93% observed a single time. The time point is: new active TB diagnosis, blood taken before or within 7 days of starting treatment. Sequences were derived from PBMCs, sampled at tuberculosis diagnosis. These receptor sequences come from an adult with tuberculosis.

This clone was found once. V and J are TRBV28 and TRBJ2-1; 11 nucleotides line up with TRBD1. This CDR3 contains 16 residues. Trimming removed 5 bases from V and 8 bases from J; junction bases left unmatched: 11. Germline V gene data show CDR1 as MDHEN and CDR2 as SYDVKM. CDR3 nucleotide sequence: TGTGCCAGCAGTCCCTCCGGGACAGGGGGAAGGTATGAGCAGTTCTTC. This gives the protein CASSPSGTGGRYEQFF.

The chain uses TRBV7-9 and TRBJ2-2; TRBD2 matches 9 bases. This CDR3 comprises 17 residues. Germline-derived CDR1 and CDR2 are SEHNR and FQNEAQ (reference sequence). V was pared by 6 bases and J by 0 bases, with 8 bases of the junction left unmatched. The chain's CDR3 is CASSLRLAGTNTGELFF. The CDR3 DNA reads TGTGCCAGCAGTCTCCGTCTAGCGGGGACGAACACCGGGGAGCTGTTTTTT.

The chain employs TRBV27 and TRBJ1-1, with a tentative D call TRBD1 (6 bases). Trimming cost V 6 bases and J 3 bases, with 17 bases left between them. The CDR3 runs 15 residues. The V gene's germline CDR1 is MNHEY and CDR2 SMNVEV (reference sequence). CDR3 nucleotide sequence: TGTGCCAGCAGGTACAGGGCGGGGGAAGACACTGAAGCTTTCTTT. Its translation: CASRYRAGEDTEAFF.